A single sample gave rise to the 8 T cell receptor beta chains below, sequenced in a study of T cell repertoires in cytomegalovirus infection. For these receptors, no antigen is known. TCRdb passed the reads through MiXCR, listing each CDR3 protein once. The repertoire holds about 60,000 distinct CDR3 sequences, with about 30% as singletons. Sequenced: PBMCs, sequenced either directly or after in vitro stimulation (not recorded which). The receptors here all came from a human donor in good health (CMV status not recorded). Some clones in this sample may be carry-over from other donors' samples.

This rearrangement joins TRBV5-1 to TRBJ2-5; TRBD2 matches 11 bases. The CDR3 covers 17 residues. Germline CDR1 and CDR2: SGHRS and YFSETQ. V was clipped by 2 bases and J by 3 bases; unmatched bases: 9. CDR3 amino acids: CASSFSLAGGSEETQYF. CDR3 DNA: TGCGCCAGCAGCTTCTCGCTAGCGGGAGGCTCAGAAGAGACCCAGTACTTC. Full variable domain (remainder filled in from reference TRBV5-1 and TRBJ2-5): KAGVTQTPRYLIKTRGQQVTLSCSPISGHRSVSWYQQTPGQGLQFLFEYFSETQRNKGNFPGRFSGRQFSNSRSEMNVSTLELGDSALYLCASSFSLAGGSEETQYFGPGTRLLVL.

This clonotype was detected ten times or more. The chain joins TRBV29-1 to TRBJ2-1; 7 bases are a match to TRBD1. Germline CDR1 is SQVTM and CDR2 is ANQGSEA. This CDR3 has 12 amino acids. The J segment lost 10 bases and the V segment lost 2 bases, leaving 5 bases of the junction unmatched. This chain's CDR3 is CSVETGASEQFF. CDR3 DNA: TGCAGCGTTGAAACAGGGGCCTCGGAGCAGTTCTTC.

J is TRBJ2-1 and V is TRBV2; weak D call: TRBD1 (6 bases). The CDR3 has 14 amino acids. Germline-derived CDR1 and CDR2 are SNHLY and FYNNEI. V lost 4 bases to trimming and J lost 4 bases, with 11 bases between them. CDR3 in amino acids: CASSASGTYNEQFF. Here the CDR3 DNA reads TGTGCCAGCAGTGCATCCGGGACATACAATGAGCAGTTCTTC.

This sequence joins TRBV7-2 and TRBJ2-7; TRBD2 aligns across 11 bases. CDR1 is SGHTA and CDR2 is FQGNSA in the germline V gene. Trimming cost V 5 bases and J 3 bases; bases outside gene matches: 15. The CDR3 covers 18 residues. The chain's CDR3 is CASSLTSGTRIKNYEQYF. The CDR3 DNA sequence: TGTGCCAGCAGCCTGACTAGCGGGACTCGAATTAAGAACTACGAGCAGTACTTC.

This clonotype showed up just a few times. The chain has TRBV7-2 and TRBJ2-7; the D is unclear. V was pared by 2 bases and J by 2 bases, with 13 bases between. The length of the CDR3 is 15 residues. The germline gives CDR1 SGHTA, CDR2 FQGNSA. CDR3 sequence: CASSLKADRTYEQYF. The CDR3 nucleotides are TGTGCCAGCAGCTTAAAGGCAGATAGGACCTACGAGCAGTACTTC.

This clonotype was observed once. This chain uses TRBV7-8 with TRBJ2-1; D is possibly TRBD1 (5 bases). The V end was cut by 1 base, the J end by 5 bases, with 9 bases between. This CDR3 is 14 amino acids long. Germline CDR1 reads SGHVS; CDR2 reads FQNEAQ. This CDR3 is CASSLGTGNNEQFF. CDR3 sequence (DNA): TGTGCCAGCAGCTTAGGTACAGGTAACAATGAGCAGTTCTTC.

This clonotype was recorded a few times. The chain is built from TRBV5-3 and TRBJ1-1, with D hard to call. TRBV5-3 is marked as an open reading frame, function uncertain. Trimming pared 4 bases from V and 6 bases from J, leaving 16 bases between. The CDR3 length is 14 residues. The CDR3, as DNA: TGTGCCAGAAGCCCTACCGACATTATTTCTGAAGCTTTCTTT. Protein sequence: CARSPTDIISEAFF.

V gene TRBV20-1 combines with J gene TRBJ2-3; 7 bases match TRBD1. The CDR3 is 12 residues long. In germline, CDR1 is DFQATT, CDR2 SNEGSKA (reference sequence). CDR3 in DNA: TGCAGCCGGGACAGTAGCACAGATACGCAGTATTTT. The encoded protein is CSRDSSTDTQYF.